The 20 T cell receptor beta chains below were found in one sample sequenced in a study of cytomegalovirus exposure and HLA in healthy donors. PCR used 60 Vbeta primers and 13 Jbeta primers. Measured with immunoSEQ multiplex PCR; TCRdb has only the in-frame clones, and not every one. The repertoire holds 85,000 to 100,000 clones, with roughly two thirds as singletons. The sequenced sample was PBMCs. These receptors came from a human donor in good health.

The table lists this clone with a few counts. The chain employs TRBV19 and TRBJ1-1; possibly TRBD1 for D (6 bases). Germline V gene sequence: CDR1 LNHDA, CDR2 SQIVND (reference sequence). The CDR3 runs 14 residues. The V end was cut by 9 bases, the J end by 4 bases, with 18 bases between. CDR3 sequence: CASLNTGLFTEAFF. The CDR3 DNA follows: TGTGCCAGCCTTAACACAGGGTTATTCACTGAAGCTTTCTTT. The variable domain in full, with the rest retrieved from reference TRBV19 and TRBJ1-1, is DGGITQSPKYLFRKEGQNVTLSCEQNLNHDAMYWYRQDPGQGLRLIYYSQIVNDFQKGDIAEGYSVSREKKESFPLTVTSAQKNPTAFYLCASLNTGLFTEAFFGQGTRLTVV.

V is TRBV29-1 and J is TRBJ1-4; D not certain. The CDR3 is 13 amino acids. V was trimmed by 6 bases and J by 7 bases, leaving 15 bases between them. Germline lookup yields CDR1 SQVTM and CDR2 ANQGSEA. CDR3 protein: CSVNRGISEKLFF. Here the CDR3 DNA reads TGCAGCGTAAACCGGGGTATAAGTGAAAAACTGTTTTTT.

This chain joins TRBV15 and TRBJ1-4, with D unresolved. V lost 5 bases and J lost 7, with 17 bases in between. Germline-derived CDR1 and CDR2 are LNHNV and YYDKDF (reference sequence). This CDR3 comprises 15 residues. The CDR3 bases are TGTGCCACCAGCCCCGACACTTACTTACCTGAAAAACTGTTTTTT. Translated: CATSPDTYLPEKLFF.

The chain recombines TRBV5-1 with TRBJ1-2, with 10 bases identical to TRBD1. Looked up from germline, CDR1 is SGHRS and CDR2 is YFSETQ. CDR3 length equals 14 residues. V was clipped by 0 bases and J by 10 bases; unmatched bases: 6. The CDR3 DNA reads TGCGCCAGCAGCTTGGCAACCGGGACAGGGGTCTACACCTTC. Protein: CASSLATGTGVYTF.

Details on this clone: The junction does not match germline at one end; this may be a read error. This chain links TRBV19 with TRBJ1-5; the D is unclear. CDR3 length equals 16 residues. Germline CDR1 and CDR2: LNHDA and SQIVND (reference sequence). CDR3 residues: CASSTWRENSDQPQHF. As DNA, the CDR3 is TGTGCCAGTAGTACCTGGAGGGAGAATAGCGATCAGCCCCAGCATTTT.

V usage is TRBV2 and J usage is TRBJ2-2; possibly TRBD2 for D (6 bases). This CDR3 is 15 amino acids long. Trimming stripped 1 base from V and 6 bases from J, with 12 bases between. Germline assignment: CDR1 SNHLY and CDR2 FYNNEI. The CDR3 nucleotides read TGTGCCAGCAGTGAAGGGTCGGGGAGGTCCGGGGAGCTGTTTTTT. Residues: CASSEGSGRSGELFF.

This clone was detected a few times. The rearrangement joins TRBV6-5 to TRBJ1-1; D possibly corresponds to TRBD1 (5 bases). The V gene lost 11 bases and the J gene lost 5 bases, with 12 bases spanning the gap. This CDR3 has 11 amino acids. Germline-derived CDR1 and CDR2 are MNHEY and SVGAGI. CDR3 bases: TGTGCCGGCGGGGGTGGGACTGAAGCTTTCTTT. This codes for CAGGGGTEAFF.

The genes are TRBV19 and TRBJ1-2; D is perhaps TRBD1 (6 bases). The length of the CDR3 is 12 residues. CDR1 LNHDA and CDR2 SQIVND come from the germline V gene (reference sequence). The V end lost 6 bases, the J end lost 7 bases, and 12 bases lay between the germline ends. CDR3 sequence (DNA): TGTGCCAGTAGGATACAGGGTCGTGGCTACACCTTC. Translation: CASRIQGRGYTF.

This clone was detected a few times. The chain is built from TRBV5-5 and TRBJ2-7, with D perhaps matching TRBD1 (6 bases). The CDR3 consists of 15 residues. V gave up 5 bases and J gave up 2 bases, with 17 bases separating them. From germline, CDR1 is SGHKS and CDR2 YYEKEE (reference sequence). For the CDR3, the DNA is TGTGCCAGCAGGGGTGTCAGACAGGCCGCCTACGAGCAGTACTTC. It translates to CASRGVRQAAYEQYF.

This clone was recorded once. This chain connects TRBV7-2 to TRBJ2-7; the match to TRBD1 covers 10 bases. The CDR3 contains 14 residues. Germline V gene sequence: CDR1 SGHTA, CDR2 FQGNSA. Germline trimming cut 5 bases from V and 4 bases from J; bases unmatched to any gene: 5. In DNA form, the CDR3 reads TGTGCCAGCAGCAAAAGGGACAGGGGTTACGAGCAGTACTTC. Its protein product is CASSKRDRGYEQYF.

V gene TRBV5-4 combines with J gene TRBJ2-6; the D gene is possibly TRBD1 (6 bases). The CDR3 length is 16 residues. V shed 4 bases and J shed 0 bases, with 11 bases lying between them. Per germline, CDR1 SGHNT and CDR2 YYREEE (reference sequence). DNA for the CDR3: TGTGCCAGCAGCCTGGACAGTAGCTCTGGGGCCAACGTCCTGACTTTC. Translated, it gives CASSLDSSSGANVLTF.

The chain uses TRBV5-1 and TRBJ2-3; maybe TRBD1 (6 bases). Germline V gene sequence: CDR1 SGHRS, CDR2 YFSETQ. Trimming stripped 0 bases from V and 4 bases from J, with 9 bases between. This CDR3 spans 14 amino acids. The CDR3 reads CASSLDEGADTQYF. The CDR3, as DNA: TGCGCCAGCAGCTTGGATGAGGGGGCAGATACGCAGTATTTT.

This sequence joins TRBV7-6 and TRBJ2-3; D is possibly TRBD2 (6 bases). CDR1 and CDR2 (germline): SGHVS, FNYEAQ. CDR3 size: 15 residues. The V and J ends lost 4 bases and 0 bases respectively, with 11 bases between them. The DNA of the CDR3 is TGTGCCAGCAGCTCCTTGGGGACTAGCACAGATACGCAGTATTTT. It translates to CASSSLGTSTDTQYF.

This clone was seen more than once but under ten times. This chain joins TRBV2 and TRBJ1-3, with a tentative D call TRBD1 (5 bases). CDR1 is SNHLY, CDR2 FYNNEI, per germline. The ends were cut back, 4 bases at V and 1 base at J, with 11 bases in the middle. The CDR3 has 15 amino acids. In DNA form, the CDR3 reads TGTGCCAGCAGTGTGGCAGGGTCATCTGGAAACACCATATATTTT. Translated, it gives CASSVAGSSGNTIYF.

This clone was recorded only once. This sequence joins TRBV7-2 and TRBJ2-1, with 10 bases identical to TRBD2. This CDR3 has 18 amino acids. Germline V gene sequence: CDR1 SGHTA, CDR2 FQGNSA. J was trimmed by 7 bases and V by 6 bases; bases with no gene match: 18. The CDR3 loop reads CASRGHSGGTPLGNEQFF. CDR3 DNA: TGTGCCAGCAGGGGACATAGCGGGGGGACCCCCTTAGGGAATGAGCAGTTCTTC.

In this sample, this clone turned up a few times. The V call is TRBV6-1, the J call TRBJ1-3, with D perhaps matching TRBD1 (6 bases). The germline V gene encodes CDR1 MNHNS and CDR2 SASEGT. V dropped 6 bases and J dropped 0 bases, with 9 bases sitting between them. The CDR3 runs to 14 residues. CDR3 sequence reads: CASRTGASGNTIYF. CDR3 nucleotide sequence: TGTGCCAGCAGGACAGGCGCCTCTGGAAACACCATATATTTT.

V gene TRBV7-2 combines with J gene TRBJ2-5, with D unresolved. CDR3 length equals 14 residues. Germline V gene lookup returns CDR1 SGHTA and CDR2 FQGNSA. Trimming removed 4 bases from V and 1 base from J, with 10 bases in between. The CDR3 region is CASSSALVQETQYF. The CDR3 DNA is TGTGCCAGCAGCTCCGCATTAGTCCAAGAGACCCAGTACTTC.

The chain has TRBV30 and TRBJ1-2, with D perhaps matching TRBD1 (5 bases). Germline V gene sequence: CDR1 GTSNPN, CDR2 SVGIG (reference sequence). V was pared by 1 base and J by 6 bases, with 12 bases between. This CDR3 has 13 amino acids. The CDR3 DNA sequence: TGTGCCTGGAGTGGACAGTTAGGGCATGGCTACACCTTC. It translates to CAWSGQLGHGYTF. The whole variable domain, remainder taken from reference TRBV30 and TRBJ1-2, is SQTIHQWPATLVQPVGSPLSLECTVEGTSNPNLYWYRQAAGRGLQLLFYSVGIGQISSEVPQNLSASRPQDRQFILSSKKLLLSDSGFYLCAWSGQLGHGYTFGSGTRLTVV.

CDR3 in amino acids: CASSTRAGSTDTQYF. The CDR3 DNA reads TGTGCCAGCAGCACTCGGGCGGGGTCGACAGATACGCAGTATTTT. This rearrangement joins TRBV4-2 to TRBJ2-3; D is possibly TRBD2 (6 bases). Germline CDR1 reads LGHNA; CDR2 reads YNFKEQ. There are 15 residues in the CDR3. V was cut by 5 bases and J by 3 bases, with 15 bases left in between.

The V gene is TRBV10-2, the J gene TRBJ2-3; the match to TRBD2 covers 10 bases. The trim removed 8 bases at V and 2 bases at J, leaving 4 bases unmatched. Looked up from germline, CDR1 is WSHSY and CDR2 is SAAADI. The CDR3 extends over 14 amino acids. CDR3 DNA sequence: TGCGCCAGCCGGACTAGCGGATTCACAGATACGCAGTATTTT. Its translation is CASRTSGFTDTQYF.